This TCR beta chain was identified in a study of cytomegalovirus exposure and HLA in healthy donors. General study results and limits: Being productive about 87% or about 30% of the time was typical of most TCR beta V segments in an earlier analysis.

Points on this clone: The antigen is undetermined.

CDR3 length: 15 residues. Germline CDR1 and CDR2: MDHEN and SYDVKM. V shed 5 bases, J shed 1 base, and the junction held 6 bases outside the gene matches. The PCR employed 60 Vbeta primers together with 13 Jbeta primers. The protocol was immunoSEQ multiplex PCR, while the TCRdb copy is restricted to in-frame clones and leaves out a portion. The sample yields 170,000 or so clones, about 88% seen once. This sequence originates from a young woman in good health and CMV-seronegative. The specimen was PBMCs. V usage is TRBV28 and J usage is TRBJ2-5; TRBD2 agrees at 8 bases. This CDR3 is CASSEHGTSQETQYF. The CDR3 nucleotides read TGTGCCAGCAGTGAACACGGGACTAGCCAAGAGACCCAGTACTTC. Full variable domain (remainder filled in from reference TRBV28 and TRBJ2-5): DVKVTQSSRYLVKRTGEKVFLECVQDMDHENMFWYRQDPGLGLRLIYFSYDVKMKEKGDIPEGYSVSREKKERFSLILESASTNQTSMYLCASSEHGTSQETQYFGPGTRLLVL.